This T cell receptor beta chain was sequenced in a study of cytomegalovirus exposure and HLA in healthy donors. Study information: HLA-typed donors were the source of around 87 million unique TCRs, which an early data release held. Caucasian-associated ancestry cluster membership applied to around 76% of around 400 genotyped donors. Study-wide results and limits: The authors reported that TCR beta sequences could predict HLA-A and HLA-B alleles. These predictions were accurate for most subjects in the first cohort. Most likely, a cluster of highly shared sequence variants arose as a sequencing artifact.

There are 14 residues in the CDR3. Germline-derived CDR1 and CDR2 are MNHEY and SVGAGI. Comments on this clone: Its antigen is unknown. At one boundary the junction diverges from the germline segment, which might be a read error.

Primers for the PCR totalled 60 Vbeta and 13 Jbeta. TCRdb's table, derived via immunoSEQ multiplex PCR, lists solely in-frame clones and lacks some. This table holds 150,000 to 200,000 clones. The J gene is TRBJ2-1, the V gene TRBV6-5; 7 bases are shared with TRBD1. This sequence was found in a woman aged 60 to 75 in good health and CMV-seronegative. The sample taken for sequencing was PBMCs. This CDR3 is CACSKKTGYSEQFF. CDR3 DNA: TGTGCCTGCAGTAAAAAGACAGGGTACAGTGAGCAGTTCTTC.